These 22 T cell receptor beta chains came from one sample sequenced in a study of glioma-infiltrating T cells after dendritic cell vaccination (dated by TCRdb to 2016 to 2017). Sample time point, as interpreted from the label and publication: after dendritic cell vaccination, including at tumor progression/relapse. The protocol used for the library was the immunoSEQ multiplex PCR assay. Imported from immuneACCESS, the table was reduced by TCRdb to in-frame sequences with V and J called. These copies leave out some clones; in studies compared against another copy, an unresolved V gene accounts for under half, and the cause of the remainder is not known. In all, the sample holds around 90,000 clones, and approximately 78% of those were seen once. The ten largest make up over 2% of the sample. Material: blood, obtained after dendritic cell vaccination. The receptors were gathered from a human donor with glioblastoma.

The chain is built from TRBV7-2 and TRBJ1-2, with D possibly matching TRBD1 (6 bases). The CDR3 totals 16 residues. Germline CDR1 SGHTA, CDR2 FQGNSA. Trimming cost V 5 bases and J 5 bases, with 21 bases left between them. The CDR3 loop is CASSRGGTGTDYGYTF. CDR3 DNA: TGTGCCAGCAGCCGAGGGGGAACCGGGACGGATTATGGCTACACCTTC.

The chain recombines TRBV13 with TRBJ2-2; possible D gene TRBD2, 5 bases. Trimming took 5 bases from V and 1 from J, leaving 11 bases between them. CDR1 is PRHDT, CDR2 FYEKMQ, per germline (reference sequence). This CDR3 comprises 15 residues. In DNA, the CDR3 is TGTGCCAGCAGCGGGCGAGGGCAGAACACCGGGGAGCTGTTTTTT. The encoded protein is CASSGRGQNTGELFF. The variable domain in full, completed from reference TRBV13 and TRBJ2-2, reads AAGVIQSPRHLIKEKRETATLKCYPIPRHDTVYWYQQGPGQDPQFLISFYEKMQSDKGSIPDRFSAQQFSDYHSELNMSSLELGDSALYFCASSGRGQNTGELFFGEGSRLTVL.

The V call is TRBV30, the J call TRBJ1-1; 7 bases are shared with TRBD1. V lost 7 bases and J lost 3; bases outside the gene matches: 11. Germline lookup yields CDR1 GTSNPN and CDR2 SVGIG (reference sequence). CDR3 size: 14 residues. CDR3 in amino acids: CAFNFDRADTEAFF. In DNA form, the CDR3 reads TGTGCCTTTAACTTTGACAGGGCAGACACTGAAGCTTTCTTT.

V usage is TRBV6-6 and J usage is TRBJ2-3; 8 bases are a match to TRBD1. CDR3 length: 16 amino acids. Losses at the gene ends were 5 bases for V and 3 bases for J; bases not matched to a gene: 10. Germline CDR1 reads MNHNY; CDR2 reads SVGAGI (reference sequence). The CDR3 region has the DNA TGTGCCAGCAGTCTTGGGACAGGTCTGGGAACAGATACGCAGTATTTT. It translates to CASSLGTGLGTDTQYF.

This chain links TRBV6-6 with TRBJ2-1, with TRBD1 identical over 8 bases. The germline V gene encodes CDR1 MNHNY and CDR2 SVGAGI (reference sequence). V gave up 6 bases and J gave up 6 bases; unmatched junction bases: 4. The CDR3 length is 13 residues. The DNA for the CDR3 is TGTGCCAGCAGACCTACAGGGGGCAATGAGCAGTTCTTC. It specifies CASRPTGGNEQFF.

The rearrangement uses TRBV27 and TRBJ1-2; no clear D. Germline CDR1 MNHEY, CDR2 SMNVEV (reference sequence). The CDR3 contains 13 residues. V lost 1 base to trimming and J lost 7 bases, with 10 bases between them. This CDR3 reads CASSLFPGGGYTF. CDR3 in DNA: TGTGCCAGCAGTTTATTCCCAGGTGGTGGCTACACCTTC.

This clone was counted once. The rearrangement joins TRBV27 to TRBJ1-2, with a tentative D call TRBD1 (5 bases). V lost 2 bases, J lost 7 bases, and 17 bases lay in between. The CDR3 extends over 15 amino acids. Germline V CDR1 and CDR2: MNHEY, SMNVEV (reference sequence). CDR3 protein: CASSLSQGRVAGYTF. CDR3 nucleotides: TGTGCCAGCAGTTTAAGCCAGGGCAGGGTGGCTGGCTACACCTTC.

The CDR3 is CASSLDQTDTQYF. The CDR3 DNA sequence: TGCGCCAGCAGCTTGGATCAAACAGATACGCAGTATTTT. The V gene is TRBV5-1, the J gene TRBJ2-3, with D unclear. V lost 0 bases and J 3 bases, leaving 5 bases between the germline ends. The CDR3 loop spans 13 amino acids. CDR1 SGHRS and CDR2 YFSETQ come from the germline V gene.

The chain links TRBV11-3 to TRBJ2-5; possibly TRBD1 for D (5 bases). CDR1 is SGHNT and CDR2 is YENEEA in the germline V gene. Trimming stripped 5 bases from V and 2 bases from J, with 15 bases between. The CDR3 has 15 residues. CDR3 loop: CASSRSGSPQETQYF. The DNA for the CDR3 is TGTGCCAGCAGCAGATCAGGGTCCCCACAAGAGACCCAGTACTTC.

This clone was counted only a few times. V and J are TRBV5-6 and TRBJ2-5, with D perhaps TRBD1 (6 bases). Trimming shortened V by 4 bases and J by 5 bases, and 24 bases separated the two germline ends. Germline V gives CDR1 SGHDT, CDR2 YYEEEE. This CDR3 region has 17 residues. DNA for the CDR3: TGTGCCAGCAGCGATAACCTCCAGGGGCATGGGGAGGAGACCCAGTACTTC. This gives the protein CASSDNLQGHGEETQYF.

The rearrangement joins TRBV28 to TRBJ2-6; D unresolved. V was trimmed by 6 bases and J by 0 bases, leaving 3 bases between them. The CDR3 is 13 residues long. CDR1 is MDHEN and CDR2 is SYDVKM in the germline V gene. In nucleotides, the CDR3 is TGTGCCAGCAGCAACTCTGGGGCCAACGTCCTGACTTTC. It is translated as CASSNSGANVLTF.

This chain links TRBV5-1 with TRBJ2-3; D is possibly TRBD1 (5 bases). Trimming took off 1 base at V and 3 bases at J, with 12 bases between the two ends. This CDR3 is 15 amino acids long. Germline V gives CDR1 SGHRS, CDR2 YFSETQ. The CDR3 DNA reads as TGCGCCAGCAGCTTGCAGCAGGGTTGGACAGATACGCAGTATTTT. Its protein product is CASSLQQGWTDTQYF.

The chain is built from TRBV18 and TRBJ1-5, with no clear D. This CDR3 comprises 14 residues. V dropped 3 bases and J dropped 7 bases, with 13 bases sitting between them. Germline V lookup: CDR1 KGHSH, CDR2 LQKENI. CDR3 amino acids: CASSPLAGGQPQHF. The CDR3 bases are TGTGCCAGCTCACCGTTGGCAGGAGGCCAGCCCCAGCATTTT.

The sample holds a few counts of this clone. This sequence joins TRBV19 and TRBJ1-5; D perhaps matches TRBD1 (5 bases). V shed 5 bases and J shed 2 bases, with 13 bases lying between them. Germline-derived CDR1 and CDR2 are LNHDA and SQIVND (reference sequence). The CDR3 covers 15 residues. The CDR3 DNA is TGTGCCAGTAGTGGGTCCGGAGGGGGCAATCAGCCCCAGCATTTT. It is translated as CASSGSGGGNQPQHF.

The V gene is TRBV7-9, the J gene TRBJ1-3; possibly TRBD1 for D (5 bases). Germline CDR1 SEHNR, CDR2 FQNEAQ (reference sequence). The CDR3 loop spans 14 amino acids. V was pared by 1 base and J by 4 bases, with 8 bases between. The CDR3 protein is CASSLGQLGNTIYF. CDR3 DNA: TGTGCCAGCAGCTTAGGACAGCTAGGAAACACCATATATTTT.

CDR3 in amino acids: CASSQLLWRDSSGANVLTF. CDR3 nucleotides: TGCGCCAGCAGCCAGCTCCTCTGGAGGGATTCCTCTGGGGCCAACGTCCTGACTTTC. The chain combines TRBV4-1 with TRBJ2-6; weak D call: TRBD2 (6 bases). CDR3 length: 19 amino acids. Trimming removed 3 bases from V and 0 bases from J, with 18 bases in between. Germline CDR1 and CDR2: MGHRA and YSYEKL.

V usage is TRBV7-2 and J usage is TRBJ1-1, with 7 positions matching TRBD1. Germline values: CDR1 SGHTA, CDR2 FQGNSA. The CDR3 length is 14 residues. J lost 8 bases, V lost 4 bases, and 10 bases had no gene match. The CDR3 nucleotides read TGTGCCAGCAGCTCAGGGGGGACAGCTTACGAAGCTTTCTTT. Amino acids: CASSSGGTAYEAFF.

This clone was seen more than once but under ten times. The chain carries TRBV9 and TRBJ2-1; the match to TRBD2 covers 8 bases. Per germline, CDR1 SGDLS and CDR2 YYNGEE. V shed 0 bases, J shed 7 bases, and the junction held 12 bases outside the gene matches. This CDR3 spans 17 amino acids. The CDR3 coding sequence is TGTGCCAGCAGCGTAGCTGGGGCGGGAGGCCAAAAAAATGAGCAGTTCTTC. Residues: CASSVAGAGGQKNEQFF. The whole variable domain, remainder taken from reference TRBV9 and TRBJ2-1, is DSGVTQTPKHLITATGQRVTLRCSPRSGDLSVYWYQQSLDQGLQFLIQYYNGEERAKGNILERFSAQQFPDLHSELNLSSLELGDSALYFCASSVAGAGGQKNEQFFGPGTRLTVL.

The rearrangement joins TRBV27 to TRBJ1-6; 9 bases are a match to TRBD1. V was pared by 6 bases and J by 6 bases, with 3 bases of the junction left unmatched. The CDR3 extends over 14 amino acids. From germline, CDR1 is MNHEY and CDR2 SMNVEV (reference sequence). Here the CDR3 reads CASRGQGGNSPLHF. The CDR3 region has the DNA TGTGCCAGCAGGGGACAGGGTGGTAATTCACCCCTCCACTTT.

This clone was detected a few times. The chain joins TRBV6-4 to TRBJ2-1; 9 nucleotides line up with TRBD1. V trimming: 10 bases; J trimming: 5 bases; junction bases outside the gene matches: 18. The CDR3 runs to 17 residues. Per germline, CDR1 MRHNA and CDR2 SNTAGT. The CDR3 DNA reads TGTGCCACCGGGAGTAGGACAGGGGCTATCCAACACAATGAGCAGTTCTTC. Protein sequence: CATGSRTGAIQHNEQFF.

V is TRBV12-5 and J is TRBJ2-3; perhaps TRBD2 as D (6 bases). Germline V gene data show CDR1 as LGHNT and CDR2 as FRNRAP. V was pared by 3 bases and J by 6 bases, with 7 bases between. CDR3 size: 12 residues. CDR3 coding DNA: TGTGCTAGTGGTTTTCGGGGGGATACGCAGTATTTT. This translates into CASGFRGDTQYF.

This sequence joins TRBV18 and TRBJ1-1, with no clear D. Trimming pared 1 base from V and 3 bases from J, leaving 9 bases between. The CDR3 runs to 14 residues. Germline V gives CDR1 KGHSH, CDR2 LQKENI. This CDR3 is CASSPRPQDTEAFF. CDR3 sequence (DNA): TGTGCCAGCTCACCACGGCCACAAGACACTGAAGCTTTCTTT.